The rows below give T cell receptor beta chains drawn from one sample of a study of regulatory T cells in long-lasting Graves disease. TCRdb redid the calling of the multiplex PCR reads with MiXCR, one entry per CDR3 protein. The data contain some 450,000 distinct CDR3 sequences, roughly a quarter of them singletons. The source material was peripheral blood mononuclear cells (PBMCs), sampled when the disease was refractory, from a patient treated with antithyroid drugs. Receptors were obtained from a female donor with Graves disease. CDR3s include the opening cysteine and the closing phenylalanine or tryptophan. A D gene is named only where the DNA matches it firmly. Clone size is shown for a subset of rows, as once, few, many or a class of expanded clone.

clone size,V gene,D gene,J gene,CDR3 DNA,CDR3 protein
NA,TRBV5-1,NA,TRBJ2-5,TGCGCCAGCAGCTTGAACAGCGCGACAATACAAGAGACCCAGTACTTC,CASSLNSATIQETQYF
NA,TRBV6-2/TRBV6-3,NA,TRBJ2-7,TGTGCCAGCAGTTACTCGATGTCGCCCAGGTTGTACGAGCAGTACTTC,CASSYSMSPRLYEQYF
NA,TRBV25-1,NA,TRBJ1-5,TGTGCCAGCAGTGAGCAATGGGCTGCCCGAGGCCGAGTTAATCAGCCCCAGCATTTT,CASSEQWAARGRVNQPQHF
many,TRBV19,NA,TRBJ1-1,TGTGCCACCGCAGGGAGCGGTGAAGCTTTCTTT,CATAGSGEAFF
many,TRBV28,NA,TRBJ2-7,TGTGCCAGCAGTTCCGCTGGGGCGATCTACGAGCAGTACTTC,CASSSAGAIYEQYF
few,TRBV25-1,NA,TRBJ1-1,TGTGCCACCCTGAGGAAGGGGTCCACTGAAGCTTTCTTT,CATLRKGSTEAFF
many,TRBV6-2/TRBV6-3,NA,TRBJ1-5,TGTGCCAGCTCGAGGGCGGCAGGCAATCAGCCCCAGCATTTT,CASSRAAGNQPQHF
few,TRBV6-1,NA,TRBJ2-3,TGTGCAGCCTCGGGGTGGGGAGCGGATACGCAGTATTTT,CAASGWGADTQYF
NA,TRBV7-6,NA,TRBJ2-7,TGTGCCAGCAGCTCCCACAGCGGGCTAGCGTCCTACGAGCAGTACTTC,CASSSHSGLASYEQYF
NA,TRBV30,NA,TRBJ1-1,TGTGCCTGGACGACAAGATTTGAAGCTTTCTTT,CAWTTRFEAFF
many,TRBV6-9,NA,TRBJ2-7,TGTGCCAGCAGTTACGGTAGGGGCCACTCCTACGAGCAGTACTTC,CASSYGRGHSYEQYF
many,TRBV7-3,TRBD1,TRBJ1-1,TGTGCCAGCAGTCCAGGGGGGAGGGGCACTGAAGCTTTCTTT,CASSPGGRGTEAFF
NA,TRBV5-1,NA,TRBJ1-1,TGCGCCAGCAGCTTGGCAAGGGCGCTGAACACTGAAGCTTTCTTT,CASSLARALNTEAFF
few,TRBV19,TRBD1,TRBJ1-4,TGTGCCAGTAGTCCCCGGGACAGGGGGCGCAGTAGGTGGACGGAAAAACTGTTTTTT,CASSPRDRGRSRWTEKLFF
many,TRBV6-2/TRBV6-3,NA,TRBJ1-2,TGTGCCAGCAGTTACACCCTCCGGGACGGAGACTTAGCTAACTATGGCTACACCTTC,CASSYTLRDGDLANYGYTF
NA,TRBV28,NA,TRBJ1-5,TGTGCCAGCAACCCTTTCCGGGGGCTCAATCAGCCCCAGCATTTT,CASNPFRGLNQPQHF
NA,TRBV7-9,NA,TRBJ2-7,TGTGCCAGCAGCTTAGATGGTTTAGTTACCTACGAGCAGTACTTC,CASSLDGLVTYEQYF
few,TRBV10-3,TRBD1,TRBJ2-7,TGTGCCATCAGTCCGACAGGGGGGACCGAGCAGTACTTC,CAISPTGGTEQYF
NA,TRBV10-3,NA,TRBJ2-2,TGTGCCATCAGGGAGAATAGCGGAAACACCGGGGAGCTGTTTTTT,CAIRENSGNTGELFF
NA,TRBV9,TRBD1,TRBJ1-4,TGTACCAGCAGCGTAGGACAGGGGACTGAAAAACTGTTTTTT,CTSSVGQGTEKLFF
NA,TRBV4-1,NA,TRBJ1-5,TGCGCCAGCAGCCAAGTCGATGGGAATGGTCAGCCCCAGCATTTT,CASSQVDGNGQPQHF
NA,TRBV29-1,NA,TRBJ2-5,TGCAGCGTTCAGGTAGGAGAGACCCAGTACTTC,CSVQVGETQYF
many,TRBV7-2,NA,TRBJ2-5,TGTGCCAGTCAACCGGGGCAGGGCATGGAGACCCAGTACTTC,CASQPGQGMETQYF
few,TRBV12-3/TRBV12-4,NA,TRBJ2-4,TGTGCCAGCAGTCTCACCCTGGGGGGTACGGCCAAAAACATTCAGTACTTC,CASSLTLGGTAKNIQYF
many,TRBV7-3,NA,TRBJ1-1,TGTGCCAGCAGCTTAACTAGAGTTCCCACTGAAGCTTTCTTT,CASSLTRVPTEAFF
many,TRBV6-1,TRBD2,TRBJ2-6,TGTGCCAGCAGTCGCCGACTAGCGGGATTCTCTGGGGCCAACGTCCTGACTTTC,CASSRRLAGFSGANVLTF
many,TRBV6-1,NA,TRBJ2-1,TGTGCCAGCAGTGGTGGCAACAATGAGCAGTTCTTC,CASSGGNNEQFF
NA,TRBV6-2/TRBV6-3,TRBD1,TRBJ2-2,TGTGCCAGCAGTGCTATGCTGACAGGGGGCCAAACCGGGGAGCTGTTTTTT,CASSAMLTGGQTGELFF
many,TRBV27,NA,TRBJ2-1,TGTGCCAGCAGGTTCTTAGGGTCATGGGAGCAGTTCTTC,CASRFLGSWEQFF
many,TRBV28,NA,TRBJ1-2,TGTGCCAGCAGTTGGGCAGGATATGGCTACACCTTC,CASSWAGYGYTF
NA,TRBV5-1,TRBD1,TRBJ1-1,TGCGCCAGCAGCTTGGTAGGCCGCACCAGGGGGCGTACTGAAGCTTTCTTT,CASSLVGRTRGRTEAFF
many,TRBV2,TRBD1,TRBJ1-1,TGTGCCAGCAGAAAGGGGACAGGGGCGAGGAACACTGAAGCTTTCTTT,CASRKGTGARNTEAFF
few,TRBV7-2,TRBD2,TRBJ2-1,TGTGCCAGCATCCCCGGTTGGGCTAGCGGGAGCCTAGAGCAGTTCTTC,CASIPGWASGSLEQFF
many,TRBV29-1,NA,TRBJ1-2,TGCAGCGTTGAAGGTTCCGGGTCGTATGGCTACACCTTC,CSVEGSGSYGYTF
many,TRBV5-1,NA,TRBJ1-1,TGCGCCAGCAGCTTCTTCGGGGCCGATGAAGCTTTCTTT,CASSFFGADEAFF
NA,TRBV6-1,NA,TRBJ2-2,TGTGCCAGCAGCCGGGTGCGCACGAACACCGGGGAGCTGTTTTTT,CASSRVRTNTGELFF
NA,TRBV19,NA,TRBJ2-7,TGTGCCAGCAGTACGATTGAGCAGTACTTC,CASSTIEQYF
NA,TRBV9,NA,TRBJ1-2,TGTGCCAGCAGCGTCGGGGATTCCCACGGCTACACCTTC,CASSVGDSHGYTF
many,TRBV5-1,NA,TRBJ1-2,TGCGCCAGCAGCTTAAACCTAGATGGCGAAATGAACTATGGCTACACCTTC,CASSLNLDGEMNYGYTF
many,TRBV2,TRBD1,TRBJ1-5,TGTGCCAGCAGGGGACAGGCCGGTGGGGTCAATCAGCCCCAGCATTTT,CASRGQAGGVNQPQHF
NA,TRBV5-5,NA,TRBJ2-7,TGTGCCAGCAGCCAAGGGGGGGAATCACGGAACGAGCAGTACTTC,CASSQGGESRNEQYF
many,TRBV28,TRBD1,TRBJ1-2,TGTGCCAGCAGTTTGCGACAGGGTTTTGTCTATGGCTACACCTTC,CASSLRQGFVYGYTF
few,TRBV5-1,NA,TRBJ2-7,TGCGCCAGCAGCTCGGGGGGAGCCAGGGGGGCCTACGAGCAGTACTTC,CASSSGGARGAYEQYF